This TCR beta chain was sequenced for a study of cytomegalovirus exposure and HLA in healthy donors. PCR amplification relied on 60 Vbeta primers (plus 13 Jbeta primers). Generated by immunoSEQ multiplex PCR, the TCRdb table keeps only in-frame clones and is missing some. Of about 140,000 clones in the sample, 65% to 90% were seen once. As concerns this clone: Its antigen is still unknown.

The V gene's germline CDR1 is SNHLY and CDR2 FYNNEI. The CDR3 extends over 13 amino acids. The V end lost 4 bases, the J end lost 8 bases, and 12 bases lay between the germline ends. Study-wide results and caveats: One variant, a missense change in DCLRE1C, was linked in a later analysis to TCR beta V- and J-gene trimming.

The material sequenced was PBMCs. This chain joins TRBV2 and TRBJ2-1; maybe TRBD1 (6 bases). The source of this sequence is a female donor in good health and CMV-seronegative. CDR3 protein: CASSGYRADEQFF. The CDR3 DNA reads TGTGCCAGCAGTGGATACAGGGCGGATGAGCAGTTCTTC.